The 7 T cell receptor beta chains presented below share a single source sample, sequenced in a study of blood T cells in healthy people across ages. Primed by a sample-barcoded 5' primer and a J-beta primer mix, a second PCR proceeded for roughly 7 to 12 cycles. Each CDR3 protein is one row after TCRdb ran MiXCR on the 5' RACE reads. This table has around 1,900,000 distinct CDR3 sequences, roughly two fifths appearing once. Sequenced material: blood. The receptors were sampled from a human donor in good health.

This clonotype was observed a few times. V is TRBV11-2 and J is TRBJ2-4; D is unresolved. This CDR3 has 13 residues. The germline CDR1 and CDR2 sequences are SGHAT and FQNNGV. V was trimmed by 4 bases and J by 10 bases, leaving 14 bases between them. This CDR3 is CASSSSMDEIQYF. In nucleotides, the CDR3 is TGTGCCAGCAGCTCCTCTATGGATGAGATTCAGTACTTC.

This clonotype has more than one count but fewer than ten. This rearrangement joins TRBV7-9 to TRBJ2-5; unclear D gene. Trimming removed 5 bases from V and 5 bases from J, with 9 bases in between. Per the germline V gene, CDR1 is SEHNR and CDR2 is FQNEAQ (reference sequence). The CDR3 spans 12 residues. The CDR3 spells CASSQGPETQYF. CDR3 DNA: TGTGCCAGCAGCCAAGGCCCCGAGACCCAGTACTTC.

This chain joins TRBV20-1 and TRBJ2-7; D is ambiguous. The length of the CDR3 is 12 residues. Germline CDR1 reads DFQATT; CDR2 reads SNEGSKA (reference sequence). V shed 6 bases and J shed 3 bases, with 12 bases lying between them. The CDR3 here is CSASGRSYEQYF. CDR3 bases: TGCAGTGCCTCAGGACGGAGCTACGAGCAGTACTTC.

The gene calls are TRBV6-1 and TRBJ2-5; D perhaps matches TRBD1 (5 bases). V gave up 6 bases and J gave up 2 bases, with 13 bases separating them. Germline V gives CDR1 MNHNS, CDR2 SASEGT. The CDR3 totals 14 residues. CDR3 DNA: TGTGCCAGCAGCCTGGACACCATACAAGAGACCCAGTACTTC. It is translated as CASSLDTIQETQYF.

This clonotype was recorded at least ten times. V and J are TRBV24-1 and TRBJ2-5; 9 nucleotides match TRBD1. Trimming took 5 bases from V and 2 from J; bases not matched to a gene: 2. This CDR3 spans 14 amino acids. Germline CDR1 KGHDR, CDR2 SFDVKD. The CDR3 region is CATSADRGQETQYF. Here the CDR3 DNA reads TGTGCCACCAGTGCCGACAGGGGGCAAGAGACCCAGTACTTC.

The chain links TRBV20-1 to TRBJ2-5; a possible D gene is TRBD2 (6 bases). The J call may be mistaken, given a closer DNA end match to TRBJ2-7. Germline V lookup: CDR1 DFQATT, CDR2 SNEGSKA (reference sequence). The CDR3 extends over 14 amino acids. DNA of the CDR3: TGCAGTGCTCAGGGCGGGACGGATTCCTACGAGCAGTACTTC. Its translation: CSAQGGTDSYEQYF.

V is TRBV20-1 and J is TRBJ2-7; D perhaps matches TRBD2 (7 bases). V was pared by 2 bases and J by 1 base, with 15 bases between. The length of the CDR3 is 15 residues. Germline CDR1 DFQATT, CDR2 SNEGSKA (reference sequence). CDR3 loop: CSARHPRGPSYEQYF. The CDR3 DNA reads as TGCAGTGCTAGACACCCGCGGGGGCCTTCCTACGAGCAGTACTTC.